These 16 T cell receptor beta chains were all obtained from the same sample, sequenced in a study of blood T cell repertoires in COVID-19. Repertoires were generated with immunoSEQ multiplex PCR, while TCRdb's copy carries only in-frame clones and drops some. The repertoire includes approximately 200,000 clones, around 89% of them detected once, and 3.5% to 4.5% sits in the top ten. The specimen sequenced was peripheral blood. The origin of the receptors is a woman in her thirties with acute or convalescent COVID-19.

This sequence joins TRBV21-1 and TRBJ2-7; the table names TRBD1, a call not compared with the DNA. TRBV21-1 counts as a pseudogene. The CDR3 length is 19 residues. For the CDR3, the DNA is TGTGCCAGCAGCAAAAAACATGTACGTGGGGGCCCTGAAACCTACGAGCAGTACTTC. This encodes CASSKKHVRGGPETYEQYF.

CDR3 DNA sequence: TGTGCCTGGAGTCTGACTAGCGGGAGGGCCAATCTGGTCAATGAGCAGTTCTTC. It encodes CAWSLTSGRANLVNEQFF. V is TRBV30 and J is TRBJ2-1; TRBD2 matches 14 bases. V gave up 2 bases and J gave up 6 bases; unmatched junction bases: 12. Germline lookup yields CDR1 GTSNPN and CDR2 SVGIG (reference sequence). The CDR3 is made up of 18 amino acids.

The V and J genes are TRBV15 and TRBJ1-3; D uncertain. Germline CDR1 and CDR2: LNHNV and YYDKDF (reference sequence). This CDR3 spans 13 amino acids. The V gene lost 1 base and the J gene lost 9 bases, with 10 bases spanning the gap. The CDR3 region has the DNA TGTGCCACCAGCAGAGGTGACGGCGGCACCATATATTTT. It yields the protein CATSRGDGGTIYF.

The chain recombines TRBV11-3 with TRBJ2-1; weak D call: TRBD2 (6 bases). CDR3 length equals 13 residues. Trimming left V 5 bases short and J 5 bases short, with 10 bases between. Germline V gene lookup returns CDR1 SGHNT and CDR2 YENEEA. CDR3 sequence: CASSLGGDNEQFF. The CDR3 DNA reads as TGTGCCAGCAGCCTGGGGGGAGACAATGAGCAGTTCTTC.

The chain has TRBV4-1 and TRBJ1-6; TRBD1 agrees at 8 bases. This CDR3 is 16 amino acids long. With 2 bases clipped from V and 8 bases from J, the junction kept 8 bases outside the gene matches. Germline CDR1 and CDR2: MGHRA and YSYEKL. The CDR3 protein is CASSQSSQGGYSPLHF. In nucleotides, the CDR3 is TGCGCCAGCAGCCAAAGTTCACAGGGGGGATATTCACCCCTCCACTTT.

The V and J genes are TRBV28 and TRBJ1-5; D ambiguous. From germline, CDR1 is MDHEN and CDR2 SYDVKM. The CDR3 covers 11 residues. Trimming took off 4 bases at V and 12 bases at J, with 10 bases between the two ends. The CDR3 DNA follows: TGTGCCAGCAGTTCCCGTCAGTTCCAGCATTTT. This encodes CASSSRQFQHF.

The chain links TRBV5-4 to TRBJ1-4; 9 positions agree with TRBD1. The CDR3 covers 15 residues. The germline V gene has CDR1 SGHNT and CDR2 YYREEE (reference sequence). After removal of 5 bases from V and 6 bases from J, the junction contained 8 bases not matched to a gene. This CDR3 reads CASSSTGGAYEKLFF. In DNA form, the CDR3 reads TGTGCCAGCAGTTCTACAGGGGGCGCTTATGAAAAACTGTTTTTT. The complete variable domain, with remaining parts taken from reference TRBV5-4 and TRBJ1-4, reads ETGVTQSPTHLIKTRGQQVTLRCSSQSGHNTVSWYQQALGQGPQFIFQYYREEENGRGNFPPRFSGLQFPNYSSELNVNALELDDSALYLCASSSTGGAYEKLFFGSGTQLSVL.

The CDR3 DNA reads as TGTGCCAGTAGGCGAGGGGGACAGGGAGGCGCGGTCGATCAGCCCCAGCATTTT. This translates into CASRRGGQGGAVDQPQHF. The chain is built from TRBV19 and TRBJ1-5, with 9 bases matching TRBD1. With V trimmed by 6 bases and J by 5 bases, 17 bases remained unmatched. This CDR3 has 18 amino acids. Germline V gives CDR1 LNHDA, CDR2 SQIVND (reference sequence).

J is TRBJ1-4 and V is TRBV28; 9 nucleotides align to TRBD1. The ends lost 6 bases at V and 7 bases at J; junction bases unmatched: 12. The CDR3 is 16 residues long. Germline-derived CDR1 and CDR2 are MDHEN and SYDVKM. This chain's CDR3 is CASRVIQGARAEKLFF. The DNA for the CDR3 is TGTGCCAGCAGGGTCATACAGGGGGCGAGGGCTGAAAAACTGTTTTTT.

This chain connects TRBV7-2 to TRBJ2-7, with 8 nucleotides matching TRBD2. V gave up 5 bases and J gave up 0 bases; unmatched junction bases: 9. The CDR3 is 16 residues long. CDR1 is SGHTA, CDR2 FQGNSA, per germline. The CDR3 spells CASSPRSGRSSYEQYF. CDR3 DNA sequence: TGTGCCAGCAGCCCACGCAGCGGGAGAAGCTCCTACGAGCAGTACTTC.

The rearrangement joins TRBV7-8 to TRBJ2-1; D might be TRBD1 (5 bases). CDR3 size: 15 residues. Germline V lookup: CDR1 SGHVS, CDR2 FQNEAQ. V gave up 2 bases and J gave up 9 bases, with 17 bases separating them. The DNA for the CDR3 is TGTGCCAGCAGCTTAAACCTCCAGGGTCTAGGTGAGCAGTTCTTC. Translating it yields CASSLNLQGLGEQFF. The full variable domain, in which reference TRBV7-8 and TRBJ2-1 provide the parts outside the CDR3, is GAGVSQSPRYKVAKRGQDVALRCDPISGHVSLFWYQQALGQGPEFLTYFQNEAQLDKSGLPSDRFFAERPEGSVSTLKIQRTQQEDSAVYLCASSLNLQGLGEQFFGPGTRLTVL.

The CDR3 protein is CASSWGLAGVGETQYF. CDR3 in DNA: TGTGCCAGCAGTTGGGGACTAGCGGGAGTGGGGGAGACCCAGTACTTC. The chain joins TRBV28 to TRBJ2-5; 14 bases agree with TRBD2. This CDR3 spans 16 amino acids. V lost 4 bases, J lost 5 bases, and 6 bases stayed unmatched. Germline CDR1 MDHEN, CDR2 SYDVKM.

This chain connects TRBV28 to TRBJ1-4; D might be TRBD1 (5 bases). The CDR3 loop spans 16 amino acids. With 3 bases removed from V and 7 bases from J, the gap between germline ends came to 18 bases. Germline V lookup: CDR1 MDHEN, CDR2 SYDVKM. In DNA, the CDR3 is TGTGCCAGCAGTTTGCGGATGATGGGGGGGGGTGAAAAACTGTTTTTT. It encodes CASSLRMMGGGEKLFF.

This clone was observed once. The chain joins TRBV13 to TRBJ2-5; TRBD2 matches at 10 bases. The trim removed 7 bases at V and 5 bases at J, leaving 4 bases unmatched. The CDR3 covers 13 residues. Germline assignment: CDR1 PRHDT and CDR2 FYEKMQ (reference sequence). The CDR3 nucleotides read TGTGCCAGCACGGGAGCGGGGGGGGAGACCCAGTACTTC. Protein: CASTGAGGETQYF.

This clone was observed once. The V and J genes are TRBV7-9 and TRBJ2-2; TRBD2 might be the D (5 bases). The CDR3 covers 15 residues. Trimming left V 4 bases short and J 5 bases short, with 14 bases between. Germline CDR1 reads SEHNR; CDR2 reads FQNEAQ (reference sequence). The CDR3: CASSSRLTSTGELFF. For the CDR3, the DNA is TGTGCCAGCAGCTCTAGACTAACCTCTACCGGGGAGCTGTTTTTT.

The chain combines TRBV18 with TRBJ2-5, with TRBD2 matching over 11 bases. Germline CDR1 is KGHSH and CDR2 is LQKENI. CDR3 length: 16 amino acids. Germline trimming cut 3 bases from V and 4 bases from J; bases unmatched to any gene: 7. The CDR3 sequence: CASSPLHTSGRETQYF. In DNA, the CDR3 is TGTGCCAGCTCACCCCTTCACACTAGCGGGAGAGAGACCCAGTACTTC.